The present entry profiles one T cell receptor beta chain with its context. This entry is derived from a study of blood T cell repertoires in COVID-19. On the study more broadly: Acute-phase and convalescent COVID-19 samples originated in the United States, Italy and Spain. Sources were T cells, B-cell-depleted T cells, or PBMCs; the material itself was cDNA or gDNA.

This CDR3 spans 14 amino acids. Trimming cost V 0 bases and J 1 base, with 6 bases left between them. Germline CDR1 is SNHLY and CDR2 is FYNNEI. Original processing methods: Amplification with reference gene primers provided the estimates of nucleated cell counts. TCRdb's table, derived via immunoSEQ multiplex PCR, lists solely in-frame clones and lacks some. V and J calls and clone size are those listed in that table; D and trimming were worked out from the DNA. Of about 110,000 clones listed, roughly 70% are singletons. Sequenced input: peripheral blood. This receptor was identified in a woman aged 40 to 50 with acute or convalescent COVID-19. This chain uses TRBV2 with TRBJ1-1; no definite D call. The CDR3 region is CASSEAHRNTEAFF. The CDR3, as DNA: TGTGCCAGCAGTGAAGCCCATAGGAACACTGAAGCTTTCTTT.